The sample holds one count of the clone carrying this TCR beta chain. This entry is derived from a study of blood T cell repertoires in COVID-19. Background on the study: Acute-phase and convalescent COVID-19 samples originated in the United States, Italy and Spain.

After removal of 6 bases from V and 4 bases from J, the junction contained 18 bases not matched to a gene. CDR1 SNHLY and CDR2 FYNNEI come from the germline V gene. This CDR3 has 19 residues. The authors' processing: Nucleated cell counts were estimated from reference gene primer amplification. Some clones are missing from TCRdb's copy, which holds only in-frame ones; the method was immunoSEQ multiplex PCR. That table furnishes V, J and clone size, whereas the DNA furnished D and trimming. The sample has 150,000 or so clones, approximately 80% seen once. This receptor was taken from a woman of 80 years or more with acute or convalescent COVID-19. The V call is TRBV2, the J call TRBJ2-2; 9 bases map to TRBD1. Sequencing was done on a sample of peripheral blood. Here the CDR3 DNA reads TGTGCCAGCAGACCTCTCACCAGACAGGGGGTACGGGGCACCGGGGAGCTGTTTTTT. Translation gives CASRPLTRQGVRGTGELFF.